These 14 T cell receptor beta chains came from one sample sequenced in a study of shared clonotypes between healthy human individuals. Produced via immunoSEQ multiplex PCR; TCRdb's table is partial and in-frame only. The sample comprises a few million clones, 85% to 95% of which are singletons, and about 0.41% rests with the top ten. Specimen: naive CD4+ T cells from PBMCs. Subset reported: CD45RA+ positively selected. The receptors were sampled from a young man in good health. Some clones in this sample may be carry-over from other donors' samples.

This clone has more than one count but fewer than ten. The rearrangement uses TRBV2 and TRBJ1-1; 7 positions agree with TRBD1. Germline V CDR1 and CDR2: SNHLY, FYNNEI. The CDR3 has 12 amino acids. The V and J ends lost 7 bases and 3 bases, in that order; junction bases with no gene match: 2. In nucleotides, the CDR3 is TGTGCCAGCACAACAGGGGACACTGAAGCTTTCTTT. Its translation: CASTTGDTEAFF. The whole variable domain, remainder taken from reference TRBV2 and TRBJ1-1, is EPEVTQTPSHQVTQMGQEVILRCVPISNHLYFYWYRQILGQKVEFLVSFYNNEISEKSEIFDDQFSVERPDGSNFTLKIRSTKLEDSAMYFCASTTGDTEAFFGQGTRLTVV.

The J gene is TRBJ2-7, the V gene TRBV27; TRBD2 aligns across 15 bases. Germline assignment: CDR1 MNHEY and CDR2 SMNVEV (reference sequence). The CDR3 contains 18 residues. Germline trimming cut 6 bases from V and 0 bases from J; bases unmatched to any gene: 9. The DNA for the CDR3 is TGTGCCAGCAGCATAAGGACTAGCGGGAGGGTAGGCTCCTACGAGCAGTACTTC. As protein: CASSIRTSGRVGSYEQYF.

The CDR3 protein is CASSYLRENTEAFF. CDR3 sequence (DNA): TGTGCCAGCAGCTACTTACGGGAGAACACTGAAGCTTTCTTT. The chain carries TRBV7-9 and TRBJ1-1; D gene ambiguous. The V gene's germline CDR1 is SEHNR and CDR2 FQNEAQ (reference sequence). The CDR3 is 14 residues long. Trimming cost V 4 bases and J 1 base, with 10 bases left between them. Complete variable domain (other parts from reference TRBV7-9 and TRBJ1-1): DTGVSQNPRHKITKRGQNVTFRCDPISEHNRLYWYRQTLGQGPEFLTYFQNEAQLEKSRLLSDRFSAERPKGSFSTLEIQRTEQGDSAMYLCASSYLRENTEAFFGQGTRLTVV.

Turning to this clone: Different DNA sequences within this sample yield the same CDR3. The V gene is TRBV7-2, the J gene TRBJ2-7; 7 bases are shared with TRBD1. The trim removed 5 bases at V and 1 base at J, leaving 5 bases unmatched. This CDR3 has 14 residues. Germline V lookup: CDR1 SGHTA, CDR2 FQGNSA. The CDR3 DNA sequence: TGTGCCAGCAGCCCTCGGACAGGATCCTACGAGCAGTACTTC. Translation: CASSPRTGSYEQYF. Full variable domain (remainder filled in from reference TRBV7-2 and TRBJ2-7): GAGVSQSPSNKVTEKGKDVELRCDPISGHTALYWYRQSLGQGLEFLIYFQGNSAPDKSGLPSDRFSAERTGGSVSTLTIQRTQQEDSAVYLCASSPRTGSYEQYFGPGTRLTVT.

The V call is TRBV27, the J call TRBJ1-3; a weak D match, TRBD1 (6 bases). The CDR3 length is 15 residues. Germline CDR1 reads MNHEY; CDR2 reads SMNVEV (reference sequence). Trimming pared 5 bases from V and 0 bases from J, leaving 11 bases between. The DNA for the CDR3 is TGTGCCAGCAGTACCCGGACAGCCTCTGGAAACACCATATATTTT. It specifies CASSTRTASGNTIYF.

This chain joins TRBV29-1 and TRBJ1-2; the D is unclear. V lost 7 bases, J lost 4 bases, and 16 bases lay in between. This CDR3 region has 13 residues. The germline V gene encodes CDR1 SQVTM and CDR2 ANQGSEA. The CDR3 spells CSGTPGVGYGYTF. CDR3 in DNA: TGCAGCGGTACACCGGGAGTCGGCTATGGCTACACCTTC. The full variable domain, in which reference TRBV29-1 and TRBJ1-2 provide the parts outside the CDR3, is SAVISQKPSRDICQRGTSLTIQCQVDSQVTMMFWYRQQPGQSLTLIATANQGSEATYESGFVIDKFPISRPNLTFSTLTVSNMSPEDSSIYLCSGTPGVGYGYTFGSGTRLTVV.

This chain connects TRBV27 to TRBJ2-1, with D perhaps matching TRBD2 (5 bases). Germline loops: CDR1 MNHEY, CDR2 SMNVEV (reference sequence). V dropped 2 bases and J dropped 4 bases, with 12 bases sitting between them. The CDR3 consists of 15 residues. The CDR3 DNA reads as TGTGCCAGCAGTTTAGAGCTAGCCCCTTACAATGAGCAGTTCTTC. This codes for CASSLELAPYNEQFF.

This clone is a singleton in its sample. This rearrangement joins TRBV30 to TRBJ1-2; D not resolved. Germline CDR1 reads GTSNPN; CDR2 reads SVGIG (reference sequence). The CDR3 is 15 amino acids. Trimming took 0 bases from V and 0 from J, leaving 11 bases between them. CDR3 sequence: CAWSVRGRTNYGYTF. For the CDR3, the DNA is TGTGCCTGGAGTGTACGGGGAAGAACTAACTATGGCTACACCTTC.

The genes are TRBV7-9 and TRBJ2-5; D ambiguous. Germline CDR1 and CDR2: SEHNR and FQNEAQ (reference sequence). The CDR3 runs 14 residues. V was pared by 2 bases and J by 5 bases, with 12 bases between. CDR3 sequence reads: CASSLRVGRETQYF. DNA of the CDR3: TGTGCCAGCAGCTTAAGGGTGGGAAGGGAGACCCAGTACTTC.

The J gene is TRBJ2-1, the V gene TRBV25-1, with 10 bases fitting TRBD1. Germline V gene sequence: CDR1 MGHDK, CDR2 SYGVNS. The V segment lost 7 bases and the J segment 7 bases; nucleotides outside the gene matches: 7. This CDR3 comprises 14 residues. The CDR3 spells CASNRQGALNEQFF. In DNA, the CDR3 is TGTGCCAGCAACCGACAGGGGGCATTGAATGAGCAGTTCTTC.

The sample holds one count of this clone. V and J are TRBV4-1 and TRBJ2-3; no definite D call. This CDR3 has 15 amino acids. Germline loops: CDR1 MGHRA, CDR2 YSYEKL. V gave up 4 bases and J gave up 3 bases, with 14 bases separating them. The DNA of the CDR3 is TGCGCCAGCAGCCGAACTATGACAATTACAGATACGCAGTATTTT. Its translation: CASSRTMTITDTQYF.

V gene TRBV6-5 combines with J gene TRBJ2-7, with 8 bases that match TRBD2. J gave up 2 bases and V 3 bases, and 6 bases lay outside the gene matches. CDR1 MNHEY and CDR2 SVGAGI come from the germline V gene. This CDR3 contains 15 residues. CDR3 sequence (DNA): TGTGCCAGCAGTTATCGCCGGGAGGGAACCTACGAGCAGTACTTC. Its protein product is CASSYRREGTYEQYF.

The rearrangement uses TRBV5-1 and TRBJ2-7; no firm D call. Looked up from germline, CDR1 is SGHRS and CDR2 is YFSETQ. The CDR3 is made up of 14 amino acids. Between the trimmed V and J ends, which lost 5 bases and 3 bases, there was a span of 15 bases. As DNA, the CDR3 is TGCGCCAGCAGTAGAGATCCGGGCCTCTACGAGCAGTACTTC. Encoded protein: CASSRDPGLYEQYF.

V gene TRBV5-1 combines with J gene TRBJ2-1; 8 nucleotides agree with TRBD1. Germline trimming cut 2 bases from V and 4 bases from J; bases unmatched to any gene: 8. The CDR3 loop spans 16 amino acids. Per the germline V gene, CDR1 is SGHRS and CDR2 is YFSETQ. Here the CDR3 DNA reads TGCGCCAGCAGCTTAGACAGGGGAACGACATACAATGAGCAGTTCTTC. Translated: CASSLDRGTTYNEQFF.